This record looks at one TCR beta chain sequence and its context. Its antigen is not known. These data belong to a study of T cell responses to AZD1222 COVID-19 vaccine. The study's findings and limits: The CD4 TCRs associated with vaccination extended across spike and predominated at 160-218 and 743-854. Baseline seropositivity characterized only a handful of AZD1222 recipients. Reports indicate that nearly half of spike-specific TCRs are directed at unmutated variant regions.

Germline V gene lookup returns CDR1 LNHDA and CDR2 SQIVND (reference sequence). V was trimmed by 6 bases and J by 0 bases, leaving 14 bases between them. This CDR3 has 15 residues. Profiling relied on immunoSEQ multiplex PCR, and the TCRdb table lists in-frame clones only, not all of them. The data contain roughly 120,000 clones, around nine tenths of them singletons. The chain recombines TRBV19 with TRBJ1-2; D not resolved. This TCR came from an adult in good health. The material was peripheral blood, obtained on day 0 of AZD1222 vaccination. CDR3 protein: CASSLGGRANYGYTF. CDR3 nucleotides: TGTGCCAGTAGCCTCGGAGGGAGAGCTAACTATGGCTACACCTTC.